What follows are 9 T cell receptor beta chains derived from one specimen sequenced in a study of tumor and adjacent non-tumor tissue in lung cancer. No cell sorting was done before RNA was extracted from the tissue. Distant lung tissue was collected more than 3 cm away from the tumor edge. Three rounds of nested PCR, following a modified ARM-PCR protocol, produced the TCRbeta library. MiXCR, applied by TCRdb to the multiplex PCR reads, yields one record per CDR3 protein. The data contain tens of thousands of distinct CDR3 sequences, approximately 59% of them seen just once; the ten biggest clones take up around 20%. Sequencing input: distant non-tumor lung tissue. Source of these receptors: a middle-aged woman with non-small cell lung cancer.

This clonotype was seen many times. The rearrangement links TRBV20-1 to TRBJ1-6; D may be TRBD1 (5 bases). The CDR3 extends over 16 amino acids. V gave up 6 bases and J gave up 10 bases, with 25 bases separating them. Germline V gene sequence: CDR1 DFQATT, CDR2 SNEGSKA (reference sequence). The CDR3, as DNA: TGCAGTGCGCAGAACCGGGGCCTCGGAGGGGTCTCACCCCTCCACTTT. Its translation: CSAQNRGLGGVSPLHF.

A note on this clonotype: A read error is possible here, since a much larger clone lies one base away. V is TRBV19 and J is TRBJ2-1; the D gene is possibly TRBD1 (8 bases). Per germline, CDR1 LNHDA and CDR2 SQIVND (reference sequence). CDR3 length: 17 amino acids. With 2 bases removed from V and 7 bases from J, the gap between germline ends came to 21 bases. The CDR3 DNA is TGTGCCAGTAGTATATTTGGGGAGGGGACAGGTAATAATGAGCAGTTCTTC. This gives the protein CASSIFGEGTGNNEQFF.

The chain joins TRBV21-1 to TRBJ1-1; the DNA was not used to check the table's D call, TRBD1. TRBV21-1 is designated a pseudogene. The CDR3 contains 16 residues. CDR3 loop: CVSSHNIRGVNTEAFF. CDR3 DNA: TGTGTTAGCAGCCACAATATCAGGGGGGTGAACACTGAAGCTTTCTTT.

This clonotype was counted ten times or more. This chain uses TRBV12-5 with TRBJ1-5; tentatively, D is TRBD1 (5 bases). Trimming removed 1 base from V and 1 base from J, with 5 bases in between. Per germline, CDR1 LGHNT and CDR2 FRNRAP. CDR3 length: 14 amino acids. In nucleotides, the CDR3 is TGTGCTAGTGGTTTGGAGGGGAGCAATCAGCCCCAGCATTTT. It encodes CASGLEGSNQPQHF.

As to this clonotype: A much larger clone differs by one base, so this may be a read error. The chain carries TRBV29-1 and TRBJ2-3; D call uncertain. The germline V gene encodes CDR1 SQVTM and CDR2 ANQGSEA. The CDR3 has 13 amino acids. CDR3 bases: TGCAGCGTTGGGGGTAGGCAGGCAGATACGCAGAATTTT. It specifies CSVGGRQADTQNF.

With respect to this clonotype: One junction end disagrees with the germline gene, perhaps due to a read error. V gene TRBV11-2 combines with J gene TRBJ2-6; the D is unclear. This CDR3 is 16 amino acids long. The germline gives CDR1 SGHAT, CDR2 FQNNGV. CDR3 coding DNA: TGTGCCAGCAGCTGGTCAGATCTCTCTGAGGCCTACGTCCTGACTTTC. The encoded protein is CASSWSDLSEAYVLTF.

This clonotype is classed as medium-sized. The genes are TRBV11-2 and TRBJ2-7, with D perhaps matching TRBD2 (6 bases). Trimming left V 2 bases short and J 3 bases short, with 11 bases between. This CDR3 has 14 amino acids. Per the germline V gene, CDR1 is SGHAT and CDR2 is FQNNGV. The CDR3 loop is CASSLPGLSYEQYF. CDR3 nucleotides: TGTGCCAGCAGCTTACCGGGACTGAGCTACGAGCAGTACTTC.

V usage is TRBV11-2 and J usage is TRBJ2-7, with D hard to call. The V and J ends lost 4 bases and 9 bases respectively, with 19 bases between them. CDR1 SGHAT and CDR2 FQNNGV come from the germline V gene. The CDR3 runs 14 residues. The CDR3 is CASSSSGANCGQYF. The DNA for the CDR3 is TGTGCCAGCAGCTCCTCCGGAGCCAACTGCGGGCAGTACTTC.

There are many counts of this clonotype. The chain links TRBV28 to TRBJ2-7; D gene uncertain. CDR3 length: 12 residues. Germline V gives CDR1 MDHEN, CDR2 SYDVKM. Trimming shortened V by 3 bases and J by 9 bases, and 12 bases separated the two germline ends. CDR3 nucleotide sequence: TGTGCCAGCAGTTTTATCCAATTGGGGCAGTACTTC. It codes for CASSFIQLGQYF.